This T cell receptor beta chain was captured in a study of T cell responses to AZD1222 COVID-19 vaccine. On the study more broadly: Combined were second doses at about 4 or about 12 weeks.

Measured with immunoSEQ multiplex PCR; TCRdb has only the in-frame clones, and not every one. The sample gives 60,000 to 75,000 clones, approximately 90% of which show up once; roughly 5% is in the top ten. This clone was counted a few times. This CDR3 contains 14 residues. CDR1 LNHDA and CDR2 SQIVND come from the germline V gene (reference sequence). V lost 7 bases and J 4 bases, leaving 14 bases between the germline ends. V is TRBV19 and J is TRBJ1-5; D is perhaps TRBD1 (5 bases). This receptor was taken from an adult in good health. Sequences were derived from peripheral blood, sampled on day 0 of AZD1222 vaccination. CDR3 in amino acids: CASTRGTGNQPQHF. CDR3 DNA sequence: TGTGCCAGTACCAGAGGGACGGGGAATCAGCCCCAGCATTTT.